The rows below give T cell receptor beta chains drawn from one sample of a study of beta chain features in type 1 diabetes. Clones were read by immunoSEQ multiplex PCR, and TCRdb kept only the in-frame ones, dropping some. The data contain over 650,000 clones, over 13% of them singletons. Source material: naive CD4+ T cells from blood. The receptors shown here come from a man younger than 30 with type 1 diabetes. CDR3s include the opening cysteine and the closing phenylalanine or tryptophan. The D gene is left open where the match is weak. Only some rows state a clone size, as once, few, many or a class for expanded clones.

clone size,D gene,V gene,J gene,CDR3 length,CDR3 protein,CDR3 DNA
.,.,TRBV5-4,TRBJ1-1,16,CASSLARGPTNTEAFF,TGTGCCAGCAGCTTGGCCCGAGGGCCGACGAACACTGAAGCTTTCTTT
few,.,TRBV18,TRBJ2-3,14,CASSPQKGADTQYF,TGTGCCAGCTCACCACAGAAAGGGGCCGATACGCAGTATTTT
.,.,TRBV4-3,TRBJ2-7,13,CASSQDLGHEQYF,TGCGCCAGCAGCCAAGATTTAGGCCACGAGCAGTACTTC
.,TRBD1,TRBV6-5,TRBJ2-3,15,CASVKLRGLTDTQYF,TGTGCCAGCGTTAAACTCAGGGGGCTCACAGATACGCAGTATTTT
once,TRBD2,TRBV10-3,TRBJ2-5,19,CAISARPGTSGRASETQYF,TGTGCCATCAGTGCTCGTCCCGGGACTAGCGGGAGGGCATCAGAGACCCAGTACTTC
few,TRBD2,TRBV5-1,TRBJ2-3,16,CASSLGTSGRTDTQYF,TGCGCCAGCAGTCTAGGGACTAGCGGACGCACAGATACGCAGTATTTT
.,.,TRBV6-5,TRBJ2-7,14,CASSYGGRPYEQYF,TGTGCCAGCAGTTACGGGGGGCGGCCCTACGAGCAGTACTTC
few,TRBD1,TRBV27,TRBJ2-4,13,CASSSQGAVIQYF,TGTGCCAGCAGTTCACAGGGGGCGGTCATTCAGTACTTC
.,TRBD2,TRBV6-5,TRBJ2-5,15,CASSPQGLAGETQYF,TGTGCCAGCAGTCCACAGGGACTAGCTGGGGAGACCCAGTACTTC
.,.,TRBV4-1,TRBJ1-5,15,CASSQAGAGNQPQHF,TGCGCCAGCAGCCAAGCCGGGGCCGGGAATCAGCCCCAGCATTTT
few,.,TRBV9,TRBJ2-7,13,CASSSPPLYEQYF,TGTGCCAGCAGCTCCCCCCCCCTCTACGAGCAGTACTTC
.,.,TRBV19,TRBJ1-5,12,CASTLGDQPQHF,TGTGCCAGTACCTTGGGGGATCAGCCCCAGCATTTT
.,TRBD1,TRBV30,TRBJ1-5,13,CAWNGQGNQPQHF,TGTGCCTGGAACGGACAGGGCAATCAGCCCCAGCATTTT
.,.,TRBV7-9,TRBJ1-2,14,CASSSDRGWYGYTF,TGTGCCAGCAGCTCCGACCGAGGGTGGTATGGCTACACCTTC
.,TRBD2,TRBV30,TRBJ2-7,13,CAWRRTSGYEQYF,TGTGCCTGGAGGCGGACTAGCGGGTACGAGCAGTACTTC
.,.,TRBV5-1,TRBJ1-2,14,CASSLTAANYGYTF,TGCGCCAGCAGCCTGACAGCAGCTAACTATGGCTACACCTTC
.,.,TRBV7-2,TRBJ1-1,13,CASRYTGNTEAFF,TGTGCCAGCAGATATACAGGGAACACTGAAGCTTTCTTT
few,TRBD1,TRBV9,TRBJ2-5,13,CASSPGGRETQYF,TGTGCCAGCAGCCCAGGGGGTAGGGAGACCCAGTACTTC
few,.,TRBV18,TRBJ2-7,14,CASSGTQGSYEQYF,TGTGCCAGCTCAGGTACACAGGGTTCCTACGAGCAGTACTTC
.,TRBD1,TRBV5-1,TRBJ1-5,15,CASSSGQGGNQPQHF,TGCGCCAGCAGCTCCGGACAGGGAGGCAATCAGCCCCAGCATTTT
few,.,TRBV18,TRBJ1-3,16,CASSTSRDPSGNTIYF,TGTGCCAGCTCCACTAGCAGGGATCCCTCTGGAAACACCATATATTTT
once,.,TRBV5-1,TRBJ2-1,13,CASSWDLYNEQFF,TGCGCCAGCAGCTGGGATCTCTACAATGAGCAGTTCTTC
.,.,TRBV5-1,TRBJ2-5,14,CASSSPDSQETQYF,TGCGCCAGCAGCAGTCCGGACAGTCAAGAGACCCAGTACTTC
few,.,TRBV6-6,TRBJ1-1,13,CASRERLNTEAFF,TGTGCCAGTCGGGAGCGGTTGAACACTGAAGCTTTCTTT
.,.,TRBV29-1,TRBJ1-5,13,CSVGSGGNQPQHF,TGCAGCGTTGGATCCGGGGGGAATCAGCCCCAGCATTTT
few,TRBD1,TRBV11-2,TRBJ1-1,12,CASSQDRVGAFF,TGTGCCAGCAGCCAGGACAGGGTCGGGGCTTTCTTT
.,.,TRBV7-7,TRBJ2-7,14,CASSLGQDSYEQYF,TGTGCTAGCAGCTTAGGGCAGGACTCCTACGAGCAGTACTTC